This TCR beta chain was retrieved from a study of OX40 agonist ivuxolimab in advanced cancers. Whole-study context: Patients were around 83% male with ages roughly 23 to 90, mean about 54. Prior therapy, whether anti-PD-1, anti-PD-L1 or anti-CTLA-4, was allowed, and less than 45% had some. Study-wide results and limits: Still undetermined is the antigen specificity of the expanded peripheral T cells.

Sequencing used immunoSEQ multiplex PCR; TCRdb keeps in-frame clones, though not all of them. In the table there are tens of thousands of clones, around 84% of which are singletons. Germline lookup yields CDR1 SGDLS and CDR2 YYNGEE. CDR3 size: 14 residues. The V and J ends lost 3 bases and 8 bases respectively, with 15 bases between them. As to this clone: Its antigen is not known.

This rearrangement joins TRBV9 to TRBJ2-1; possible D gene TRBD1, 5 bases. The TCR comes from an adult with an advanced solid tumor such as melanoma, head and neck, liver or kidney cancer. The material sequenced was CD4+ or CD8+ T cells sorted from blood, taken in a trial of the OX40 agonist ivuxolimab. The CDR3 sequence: CASSDGAAVDEQFF. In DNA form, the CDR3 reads TGTGCCAGCAGCGATGGGGCCGCAGTCGATGAGCAGTTCTTC.